One and the same sample provided the 32 T cell receptor beta chains below, sequenced in a study of T cells in Graves' hyperthyroidism and ophthalmopathy. Amplification of TCR beta CDR3 regions was performed using RNA transcripts as template. During a first-round RT-PCR of the TCR CDR3, the HTBI primer set was used. Each CDR3 protein gets one entry after TCRdb re-called the multiplex PCR reads with MiXCR. The data contain 450,000 to 650,000 distinct CDR3 sequences, 17% of them singletons. Sequencing used blood. Source of these receptors: a woman aged 18-29 years with Graves' ophthalmopathy.

This clonotype appeared many times. The V and J genes are TRBV28 and TRBJ1-1; TRBD1 is a possible D gene (6 bases). The ends were cut back, 7 bases at V and 1 base at J, with 13 bases in the middle. Germline V gene sequence: CDR1 MDHEN, CDR2 SYDVKM. The CDR3 sequence is 14 residues long. CDR3 coding DNA: TGTGCCAGCATGATGGGCAGGGGGAACACTGAAGCTTTCTTT. Translation gives CASMMGRGNTEAFF.

This clonotype was counted many times. The chain carries TRBV29-1 and TRBJ2-1; TRBD2 agrees at 10 bases. The CDR3 consists of 13 residues. J lost 9 bases, V lost 4 bases, and 6 bases had no gene match. Germline CDR1 reads SQVTM; CDR2 reads ANQGSEA. The CDR3 protein is CSVVSGGALEQFF. The CDR3 DNA reads TGCAGCGTTGTAAGCGGGGGGGCCCTTGAGCAGTTCTTC.

The chain is built from TRBV20-1 and TRBJ1-5; 8 nucleotides line up with TRBD1. V gave up 7 bases and J gave up 2 bases; unmatched junction bases: 7. Germline CDR1 reads DFQATT; CDR2 reads SNEGSKA (reference sequence). The CDR3 has 14 residues. The CDR3 DNA sequence: TGCAGTGTCCCGACAGGGGTGGGCAATCAGCCCCAGCATTTT. Its protein product is CSVPTGVGNQPQHF.

This clonotype was counted at least ten times. This sequence joins TRBV20-1 and TRBJ1-2; 8 nucleotides match TRBD1. The J segment lost 4 bases and the V segment lost 3 bases, leaving 10 bases of the junction unmatched. Per germline, CDR1 DFQATT and CDR2 SNEGSKA (reference sequence). CDR3 length equals 15 residues. CDR3 protein: CSASESRGRGYGYTF. DNA of the CDR3: TGCAGTGCTAGCGAAAGCAGGGGGCGCGGCTATGGCTACACCTTC.

This clonotype was recorded at least ten times. The chain recombines TRBV6-2 or TRBV6-3 with TRBJ1-5; D may be TRBD1 (5 bases). The germline CDR1 and CDR2 sequences are MNHEY and SVGEGT. CDR3 length: 15 residues. Between the trimmed V and J ends, which lost 0 bases and 0 bases, there was a span of 6 bases. In nucleotides, the CDR3 is TGTGCCAGCAGTTACTCGGGGGGTAGCAATCAGCCCCAGCATTTT. It specifies CASSYSGGSNQPQHF.

The table lists this clonotype with many counts. The V and J genes are TRBV30 and TRBJ1-2, with D possibly TRBD1 on 6 matching bases. Trimming left V 1 base short and J 8 bases short, with 14 bases between. In germline, CDR1 is GTSNPN, CDR2 SVGIG (reference sequence). This CDR3 contains 13 residues. The CDR3 here is CAWSGTGGSGYTF. Written as DNA, the CDR3 is TGTGCCTGGAGTGGAACCGGGGGCTCCGGCTACACCTTC. The full variable domain, its missing parts supplied by reference TRBV30 and TRBJ1-2, is SQTIHQWPATLVQPVGSPLSLECTVEGTSNPNLYWYRQAAGRGLQLLFYSVGIGQISSEVPQNLSASRPQDRQFILSSKKLLLSDSGFYLCAWSGTGGSGYTFGSGTRLTVV.

There are many counts of this clonotype. V is TRBV7-2 and J is TRBJ2-7; D perhaps matches TRBD1 (6 bases). V shed 4 bases and J shed 3 bases, with 19 bases lying between them. The CDR3 sequence is 16 residues long. Germline V gene lookup returns CDR1 SGHTA and CDR2 FQGNSA. CDR3 region: CASSSDSGTRRYEQYF. In DNA form, the CDR3 reads TGTGCCAGCAGCTCCGACTCCGGGACACGTCGCTACGAGCAGTACTTC.

This clonotype was seen only a few times. This rearrangement joins TRBV6-2 or TRBV6-3 to TRBJ1-2; D perhaps matches TRBD1 (5 bases). V lost 7 bases to trimming and J lost 7 bases, with 13 bases between them. This CDR3 region has 12 residues. Germline CDR1 reads MNHEY; CDR2 reads SVGEGT. The CDR3 sequence is CASTTTGVGYTF. CDR3 nucleotide sequence: TGTGCCAGCACTACTACGGGGGTTGGCTACACCTTC.

This clonotype has ten or more counts. The CDR3, as DNA: TGTGCCAGCAACTTGGGAGACGGTTCCTCCTACGAGCAGTACTTC. Translated, it gives CASNLGDGSSYEQYF. The J gene is TRBJ2-7, the V gene TRBV6-1; maybe TRBD2 (5 bases). Germline CDR1 and CDR2: MNHNS and SASEGT. The CDR3 contains 15 residues. Deletions cut 7 bases from V and 0 bases from J, with 16 bases between.

This clonotype was found a few times. The V call is TRBV29-1, the J call TRBJ2-1, with D possibly being TRBD2 (5 bases). The CDR3 runs 14 residues. Germline V CDR1 and CDR2: SQVTM, ANQGSEA. V was cut by 5 bases and J by 2 bases, with 13 bases left in between. Written as DNA, the CDR3 is TGCAGCGTTCGAGGGATTGATACCTACAATGAGCAGTTCTTC. It encodes CSVRGIDTYNEQFF.

This clonotype appeared many times. The genes are TRBV18 and TRBJ1-1; D ambiguous. V was shortened by 3 bases and J by 7 bases, with 12 bases between the two germline ends. CDR1 is KGHSH, CDR2 LQKENI, per germline. This CDR3 is 13 amino acids long. Here the CDR3 reads CASSPKQGSEAFF. CDR3 in DNA: TGTGCCAGCTCACCGAAGCAAGGCAGTGAAGCTTTCTTT.

The chain has TRBV6-1 and TRBJ1-2; the D is unclear. Germline assignment: CDR1 MNHNS and CDR2 SASEGT. This CDR3 contains 13 residues. Trimming pared 8 bases from V and 8 bases from J, leaving 18 bases between. CDR3 region: CASLSWGIEGYTF. The DNA for the CDR3 is TGTGCCAGCCTCTCTTGGGGAATAGAGGGCTACACCTTC.

Many counts were recorded for this clonotype. V and J are TRBV30 and TRBJ2-1; TRBD2 aligns across 14 bases. Germline-derived CDR1 and CDR2 are GTSNPN and SVGIG (reference sequence). The CDR3 is 17 amino acids. V was clipped by 6 bases and J by 0 bases; unmatched bases: 7. CDR3: CACAGTSGRLSYNEQFF. CDR3 in DNA: TGTGCCTGTGCCGGGACTAGCGGGAGACTCTCCTACAATGAGCAGTTCTTC.

This clonotype was counted between two and nine times. This chain links TRBV20-1 with TRBJ2-1, with 8 bases aligning to TRBD1. CDR1 DFQATT and CDR2 SNEGSKA come from the germline V gene (reference sequence). The CDR3 is 18 residues long. V lost 6 bases, J lost 5 bases, and 21 bases stayed unmatched. The CDR3 here is CSAATLPGTGGPHNEQFF. DNA for the CDR3: TGCAGTGCCGCGACTTTACCCGGGACAGGAGGTCCCCACAATGAGCAGTTCTTC.

The CDR3 coding sequence is TGTGCCTGGAGCTGGCGTGTGTCGGATGAAAAACTGTTTTTT. Protein product: CAWSWRVSDEKLFF. The chain carries TRBV30 and TRBJ1-4; D gene uncertain. The CDR3 length is 14 residues. V lost 3 bases, J lost 6 bases, and 14 bases lay in between. Germline CDR1 and CDR2: GTSNPN and SVGIG (reference sequence).

This clonotype was detected many times. The chain has TRBV24-1 and TRBJ1-1; D not resolved. Germline CDR1 and CDR2: KGHDR and SFDVKD. CDR3 length: 13 residues. The V end lost 3 bases, the J end lost 4 bases, and 8 bases lay between the germline ends. The CDR3 loop reads CATSDGHTTEAFF. CDR3 bases: TGTGCCACCAGTGATGGCCACACCACTGAAGCTTTCTTT.

Ten or more counts support this clonotype. The gene calls are TRBV2 and TRBJ1-2, with D unclear. Germline CDR1 reads SNHLY; CDR2 reads FYNNEI. This CDR3 has 11 residues. V lost 5 bases to trimming and J lost 4 bases, with 5 bases between them. The CDR3 bases are TGTGCCAGCAGTTTCGCCTATGGCTACACCTTC. Protein: CASSFAYGYTF. Based on the CDR3 plus reference TRBV2 and TRBJ1-2, the full variable domain is EPEVTQTPSHQVTQMGQEVILRCVPISNHLYFYWYRQILGQKVEFLVSFYNNEISEKSEIFDDQFSVERPDGSNFTLKIRSTKLEDSAMYFCASSFAYGYTFGSGTRLTVV.

This clonotype was seen many times. J is TRBJ2-7 and V is TRBV11-2, with 8 bases identical to TRBD2. Germline loops: CDR1 SGHAT, CDR2 FQNNGV. The CDR3 loop spans 17 amino acids. The V segment lost 4 bases and the J segment 3 bases; nucleotides outside the gene matches: 14. The CDR3 is CASSSPGLEYLVYEQYF. The CDR3 coding sequence is TGTGCCAGCAGCTCTCCGGGACTAGAATACCTTGTCTACGAGCAGTACTTC.

This clonotype was seen a handful of times. The gene calls are TRBV19 and TRBJ1-5, with 10 positions matching TRBD1. V dropped 4 bases and J dropped 6; count of bases not matched to a gene: 3. The CDR3 covers 14 residues. Germline CDR1 LNHDA, CDR2 SQIVND (reference sequence). CDR3 bases: TGTGCCAGTAGTAGGGGACAGGGGACTCAGCCCCAGCATTTT. It translates to CASSRGQGTQPQHF.

This chain joins TRBV10-3 and TRBJ2-3; TRBD2 matches at 10 bases. V was clipped by 0 bases and J by 5 bases; unmatched bases: 11. The V gene's germline CDR1 is ENHRY and CDR2 SYGVKD. This CDR3 has 18 amino acids. CDR3 protein: CAISESDGAGGTQDTQYF. CDR3 bases: TGTGCCATCAGTGAGTCGGACGGAGCGGGGGGGACCCAAGATACGCAGTATTTT.

This clonotype was detected ten times or more. This chain uses TRBV18 with TRBJ1-5; no reliable D call. CDR3 length: 13 residues. V lost 3 bases, J lost 4 bases, and 7 bases lay in between. CDR1 is KGHSH and CDR2 is LQKENI in the germline V gene. CDR3 protein: CASSPKANQPQHF. The CDR3 nucleotides read TGTGCCAGCTCACCGAAGGCTAATCAGCCCCAGCATTTT.

In this sample, this clonotype turned up a few times. The rearrangement uses TRBV6-2 or TRBV6-3 and TRBJ1-2; D ambiguous. This CDR3 spans 13 amino acids. Germline loops: CDR1 MNHEY, CDR2 SVGEGT. The ends were cut back, 6 bases at V and 2 bases at J, with 10 bases in the middle. The CDR3 sequence is CASRTRENYGYTF. The CDR3 region has the DNA TGTGCCAGCAGGACGAGGGAGAACTATGGCTACACCTTC.

In regard to this clonotype: A single base separates this from a much larger clone, so it may be a read error. The chain recombines TRBV20-1 with TRBJ1-1; D possibly corresponds to TRBD1 (6 bases). Looked up from germline, CDR1 is DFQATT and CDR2 is SNEGSKA (reference sequence). CDR3 length: 12 residues. The CDR3 DNA is TGCAGTGCCCCGGACAGAAACACTGAAGTTTTCTTT. Its translation is CSAPDRNTEVFF.

This chain links TRBV7-9 with TRBJ1-2, with D tentatively TRBD1 (6 bases). Germline CDR1 reads SEHNR; CDR2 reads FQNEAQ (reference sequence). The CDR3 covers 15 residues. Trimming stripped 6 bases from V and 4 bases from J, with 18 bases between. The CDR3 sequence: CASSRPRGDSYGYTF. The CDR3 DNA reads TGTGCCAGCAGTCGACCCAGGGGAGATAGCTATGGCTACACCTTC.

The table lists this clonotype with a few counts. The chain uses TRBV6-4 and TRBJ2-5, with D possibly TRBD2 on 5 matching bases. The CDR3 runs to 17 residues. Germline values: CDR1 MRHNA, CDR2 SNTAGT. The germline V and J ends were trimmed by 3 bases and 3 bases, with 20 bases remaining between them. CDR3 nucleotide sequence: TGTGCCAGCAGTGAACCTTTTGGGAGAATCCGCGAAGAGACCCAGTACTTC. Its translation: CASSEPFGRIREETQYF.

Concerning this clonotype: At one of its ends the junction is not consistent with the germline gene, which may arise from a read error. The chain employs TRBV18 and TRBJ1-6; TRBD1 might be the D (5 bases). The CDR3 is made up of 14 amino acids. Germline CDR1 reads KGHSH; CDR2 reads LQKENI. CDR3 nucleotides: TGTGCCAGCTCAAAGGGGTCCTCTAATTCACCCCTCCACTTT. Translated: CASSKGSSNSPLHF. Variable domain in full (rest from reference TRBV18 and TRBJ1-6): NAGVMQNPRHLVRRRGQEARLRCSPMKGHSHVYWYRQLPEEGLKFMVYLQKENIIDESGMPKERFSAEFPKEGPSILRIQQVVRGDSAAYFCASSKGSSNSPLHFGNGTRLTVT.

This clonotype showed up just a few times. The chain combines TRBV11-2 with TRBJ2-3, with 7 bases matching TRBD1. The V gene's germline CDR1 is SGHAT and CDR2 FQNNGV. The V and J ends lost 5 bases and 2 bases, in that order; junction bases with no gene match: 7. The length of the CDR3 is 15 residues. Here the CDR3 DNA reads TGTGCCAGCAGCACGGGACAGACCAACACAGATACGCAGTATTTT. Translating gives CASSTGQTNTDTQYF.

This clonotype was seen many times. V gene TRBV30 combines with J gene TRBJ2-1; possibly TRBD2 for D (5 bases). Trimming took off 5 bases at V and 6 bases at J, with 17 bases between the two ends. Germline CDR1 is GTSNPN and CDR2 is SVGIG (reference sequence). This CDR3 has 14 residues. The CDR3 region is CAWGREGVGNEQFF. CDR3 in DNA: TGTGCCTGGGGTCGTGAGGGAGTGGGCAATGAGCAGTTCTTC.

The sample holds many counts of this clonotype. The chain carries TRBV7-2 and TRBJ2-3; D is unresolved. This CDR3 region has 15 residues. The V end was cut by 1 base, the J end by 0 bases, with 8 bases between. From germline, CDR1 is SGHTA and CDR2 FQGNSA. The DNA for the CDR3 is TGTGCCAGCAGCTTAGAGCTCCCTAGCACAGATACGCAGTATTTT. Protein sequence: CASSLELPSTDTQYF.

The chain links TRBV5-6 to TRBJ1-1, with TRBD1 matching over 8 bases. Germline values: CDR1 SGHDT, CDR2 YYEEEE. J gave up 1 base and V 4 bases, and 9 bases lay outside the gene matches. The CDR3 loop spans 16 amino acids. CDR3: CASSPKDRAQNTEAFF. As DNA, the CDR3 is TGTGCCAGCAGCCCCAAGGACAGGGCCCAGAACACTGAAGCTTTCTTT.

This clonotype was observed a handful of times. The J gene is TRBJ2-7, the V gene TRBV12-3 or TRBV12-4; TRBD1 aligns across 9 bases. V was pared by 5 bases and J by 5 bases, with 10 bases of the junction left unmatched. CDR3 length: 15 residues. The CDR3 DNA reads as TGTGCCAGCAGTCCTCCGGGACAGGGCTTTCACGAGCAGTACTTC. It encodes CASSPPGQGFHEQYF.

The table lists this clonotype with many counts. The CDR3 DNA sequence: TGTGCCAGCAGCTTAGTGGGCAGGGAATATAATTCACCCCTCCACTTT. Amino acid sequence: CASSLVGREYNSPLHF. This sequence joins TRBV11-2 and TRBJ1-6, with D maybe TRBD1 (5 bases). V lost 1 base, J lost 4 bases, and 11 bases lay in between. Germline loops: CDR1 SGHAT, CDR2 FQNNGV. The length of the CDR3 is 16 residues. Looking up the rest from reference TRBV11-2 and TRBJ1-6 gives the full variable domain: EAGVAQSPRYKIIEKRQSVAFWCNPISGHATLYWYQQILGQGPKLLIQFQNNGVVDDSQLPKDRFSAERLKGVDSTLKIQPAKLEDSAVYLCASSLVGREYNSPLHFGNGTRLTVT.